This TCR beta chain was recovered during a study of cytomegalovirus exposure and HLA in healthy donors. Use of 60 Vbeta and 13 Jbeta primers characterized the PCR. Assay: immunoSEQ multiplex PCR; the TCRdb copy retains only in-frame clones and omits some. The sample records roughly 80,000 clones, approximately 60% being singletons. V was pared by 4 bases and J by 2 bases, with 12 bases between. CDR1 SGHDT and CDR2 YYEEEE come from the germline V gene. The CDR3 is 14 residues long. This clone has just a few counts. No antigen is known for it. Findings and caveats of the study: Differences between HLA loci emerged in a later analysis of TCR association rates, with DRB1 most and HLA-C fewest.

This chain links TRBV5-6 with TRBJ1-1; D is possibly TRBD1 (6 bases). This TCR came from a male donor in good health and CMV-seropositive. Sequencing was performed on PBMCs. CDR3 protein: CASSQDSSNTEAFF. The CDR3 DNA reads TGTGCCAGCAGCCAGGACAGCTCAAACACTGAAGCTTTCTTT.